This TCR beta chain was identified during a study of breast tumors, draining lymph nodes, adjacent tissues. Study findings and constraints: Tumor and nontumor repertoires were significantly more similar in luminal-like than in basal-like breast cancer.

MiXCR, applied by TCRdb to the multiplex PCR reads, yields one record per CDR3 protein. The sample has about 13,000 distinct CDR3 sequences, around 57% seen once. Germline V gene data show CDR1 as MGHDK and CDR2 as SYGVNS. V lost 5 bases and J lost 2; bases outside the gene matches: 6. CDR3 length equals 15 residues. Worth noting for this clonotype: Its target is unknown.

This TCR was recovered from a female donor with breast cancer. Some clones in this sample may be carry-over from other donors' samples. This chain uses TRBV25-1 with TRBJ2-1; 7 positions match TRBD2. Sequencing was carried out using tumor-adjacent breast tissue. The CDR3 region has the DNA TGTGCCAGCAGTAAGCCCGGACTAGCCTACAATGAGCAGTTCTTC. Translation gives CASSKPGLAYNEQFF.